These 14 T cell receptor beta chains came from one sample sequenced in a study of blood T cell repertoires in COVID-19. Using immunoSEQ multiplex PCR, the repertoire was profiled, and TCRdb retains in-frame clones only, with some absent. The data contain about 120,000 clones, approximately 90% of them singletons. Sequenced sample: peripheral blood. These receptors were taken from a human donor in a cohort sampled during active COVID-19.

This clone was picked up one time. V and J are TRBV2 and TRBJ1-4; no reliable D call. V lost 3 bases, J lost 8 bases, and 13 bases lay in between. Germline V gene data show CDR1 as SNHLY and CDR2 as FYNNEI. The length of the CDR3 is 14 residues. CDR3 in DNA: TGTGCCAGCAGTGAGGCCCTTACGGGGGAAAAACTGTTTTTT. It yields the protein CASSEALTGEKLFF.

The chain carries TRBV7-2 and TRBJ2-7, with 7 bases matching TRBD2. J gave up 0 bases and V 3 bases, and 8 bases lay outside the gene matches. This CDR3 has 16 amino acids. Germline assignment: CDR1 SGHTA and CDR2 FQGNSA. The CDR3 protein is CASSFVGRRSSYEQYF. For the CDR3, the DNA is TGTGCCAGCAGCTTCGTCGGGAGGCGGAGCTCCTACGAGCAGTACTTC. Variable domain in full (rest from reference TRBV7-2 and TRBJ2-7): GAGVSQSPSNKVTEKGKDVELRCDPISGHTALYWYRQSLGQGLEFLIYFQGNSAPDKSGLPSDRFSAERTGGSVSTLTIQRTQQEDSAVYLCASSFVGRRSSYEQYFGPGTRLTVT.

J is TRBJ1-2 and V is TRBV12-3 or TRBV12-4; perhaps TRBD1 as D (6 bases). CDR3 length: 13 amino acids. The V and J ends lost 3 bases and 5 bases respectively, with 10 bases between them. CDR3 nucleotide sequence: TGTGCCAGCAGTTTCCGGGACACTTATGGCTACACCTTC. Its protein product is CASSFRDTYGYTF.

This clone has a single count. This chain uses TRBV28 with TRBJ1-1; D is perhaps TRBD1 (5 bases). Trimming left V 3 bases short and J 0 bases short, with 14 bases between. From germline, CDR1 is MDHEN and CDR2 SYDVKM. The CDR3 is made up of 16 amino acids. In DNA, the CDR3 is TGTGCCAGCAGTTTCCCCTGGGGGGGGTTGAACACTGAAGCTTTCTTT. Encoded protein: CASSFPWGGLNTEAFF.

The chain has TRBV4-2 and TRBJ2-1; a possible D gene is TRBD2 (5 bases). V dropped 0 bases and J dropped 1 base, with 10 bases sitting between them. Per the germline V gene, CDR1 is LGHNA and CDR2 is YNFKEQ. CDR3 length: 16 residues. CDR3 residues: CASSQDVRVSYNEQFF. CDR3 in DNA: TGTGCCAGCAGCCAAGATGTGAGGGTTTCCTACAATGAGCAGTTCTTC.

The chain links TRBV19 to TRBJ1-4; 8 bases are a match to TRBD1. With 3 bases clipped from V and 7 bases from J, the junction kept 4 bases outside the gene matches. Germline CDR1 LNHDA, CDR2 SQIVND (reference sequence). The CDR3 is 14 amino acids. CDR3 residues: CASSIGQGAEKLFF. CDR3 coding DNA: TGTGCCAGTAGTATTGGACAGGGTGCTGAAAAACTGTTTTTT.

The chain employs TRBV28 and TRBJ1-2; TRBD1 aligns across 10 bases. The CDR3 length is 16 residues. Germline V CDR1 and CDR2: MDHEN, SYDVKM. V shed 4 bases, J shed 4 bases, and the junction held 9 bases outside the gene matches. The DNA of the CDR3 is TGTGCCAGCAGTTCTCACCTGACAGGGGGCGGCTATGGCTACACCTTC. Encoded protein: CASSSHLTGGGYGYTF.

The rearrangement joins TRBV6-2 or TRBV6-3 to TRBJ2-5, with a possible D match to TRBD2 (6 bases). The CDR3 totals 13 residues. The V gene lost 4 bases and the J gene lost 5 bases, with 11 bases spanning the gap. Germline CDR1 MNHEY, CDR2 SVGEGT. CDR3 in amino acids: CASSLGGLETQYF. The CDR3 nucleotides read TGTGCCAGCAGTTTGGGGGGACTTGAGACCCAGTACTTC.

V and J are TRBV7-9 and TRBJ2-2; D might be TRBD1 (6 bases). The CDR3 loop spans 15 amino acids. From germline, CDR1 is SEHNR and CDR2 FQNEAQ (reference sequence). V was pared by 6 bases and J by 5 bases, with 16 bases between. CDR3 in amino acids: CASRARQALTGELFF. The CDR3, as DNA: TGTGCCAGCAGGGCTCGACAGGCCCTGACCGGGGAGCTGTTTTTT.

V gene TRBV19 combines with J gene TRBJ2-1; 8 positions match TRBD1. The length of the CDR3 is 15 residues. Trimming at V came to 4 bases and at J to 8 bases, leaving 10 bases not matched to a gene. The germline CDR1 and CDR2 sequences are LNHDA and SQIVND (reference sequence). The CDR3 region is CASSTHLGQGYEQFF. In nucleotides, the CDR3 is TGTGCCAGTAGTACACACCTCGGACAGGGTTATGAGCAGTTCTTC.

A few counts support this clone. The V and J genes are TRBV9 and TRBJ1-3; D remains unclear. The CDR3 is made up of 17 amino acids. The V and J ends lost 0 bases and 0 bases respectively, with 13 bases between them. Per the germline V gene, CDR1 is SGDLS and CDR2 is YYNGEE. The CDR3 DNA sequence: TGTGCCAGCAGCGTAGGGTCAGGCCTTAACTCTGGAAACACCATATATTTT. This codes for CASSVGSGLNSGNTIYF.

This rearrangement joins TRBV19 to TRBJ2-1; 9 bases align to TRBD1. The CDR3 is 15 residues long. Per germline, CDR1 LNHDA and CDR2 SQIVND (reference sequence). J was trimmed by 3 bases and V by 7 bases; bases with no gene match: 7. This chain's CDR3 is CASTLTGGVYNEQFF. The CDR3 coding sequence is TGTGCCAGTACCCTTACAGGGGGCGTCTACAATGAGCAGTTCTTC.

The rearrangement uses TRBV10-3 and TRBJ2-1; 8 nucleotides match TRBD1. The J segment lost 10 bases and the V segment lost 6 bases, leaving 17 bases of the junction unmatched. The CDR3 consists of 16 residues. Germline-derived CDR1 and CDR2 are ENHRY and SYGVKD. The CDR3 region is CAIRPDITGGPVEQFF. CDR3 sequence (DNA): TGTGCCATCAGGCCAGATATAACAGGGGGACCCGTGGAGCAGTTCTTC.

The chain links TRBV5-6 to TRBJ1-3, with 7 bases aligning to TRBD1. V shed 3 bases, J shed 1 base, and the junction held 7 bases outside the gene matches. The CDR3 length is 16 residues. Per germline, CDR1 SGHDT and CDR2 YYEEEE. In DNA, the CDR3 is TGTGCCAGCAGCTGGGGGGACAGAGCATCTGGAAACACCATATATTTT. Translation: CASSWGDRASGNTIYF.